The T cell receptor beta chain under discussion was sequenced for a study of human T cells and chemical hapten exposure. This clonotype was seen a few times. Time point of the sample: pre-sensitization, week 0. The sample's treatment: therapeutic diphenylcyclopropenone sensitization with weekly scalp DPC. One entry per CDR3 protein, called by TCRdb with MiXCR from the RACE reads. The sample includes over 300,000 distinct CDR3 sequences, 4% to 6% of them seen just once. This specimen consisted of whole blood, obtained in connection with sensitization to the hapten diphenylcyclopropenone (DPC). The source of this sequence is a woman in her 50s with alopecia areata. Some clones in this sample may be carry-over from other donors' samples.

The CDR3, as DNA: TGTGCCTGGACAGGGAATAATGAAAAACTGTTTTTT. Translated, it gives CAWTGNNEKLFF. The chain uses TRBV30 and TRBJ1-4, with a tentative D call TRBD1 (5 bases). V was trimmed by 4 bases and J by 4 bases, leaving 7 bases between them. Germline CDR1 is GTSNPN and CDR2 is SVGIG (reference sequence). The CDR3 loop spans 12 amino acids.